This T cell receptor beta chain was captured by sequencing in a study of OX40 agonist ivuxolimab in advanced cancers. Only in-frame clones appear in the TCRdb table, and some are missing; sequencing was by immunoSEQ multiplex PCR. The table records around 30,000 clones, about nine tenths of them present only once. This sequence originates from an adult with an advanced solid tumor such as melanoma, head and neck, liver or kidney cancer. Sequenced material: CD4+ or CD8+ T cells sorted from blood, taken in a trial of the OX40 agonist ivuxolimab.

Written as DNA, the CDR3 is TGTGCCAGCAGTTCTGCTACCTCCTACAATGAGCAGTTCTTC. It encodes CASSSATSYNEQFF. The V and J genes are TRBV27 and TRBJ2-1; D not resolved. This CDR3 has 14 residues. Trimming pared 4 bases from V and 0 bases from J, leaving 7 bases between. Germline CDR1 is MNHEY and CDR2 is SMNVEV (reference sequence).